The entry below gives a single T cell receptor beta chain sequence along with its context. Antigen: not known. In replicate PCRs of sorted subsets, approximately 190 ng DNA, tens of thousands of T cell genomes, was used. The assay was immunoSEQ multiplex PCR, and TCRdb's table has in-frame clones only and misses some. Of some 2 million clones in the sample, approximately 94% were seen once. Naive-designated CD8 cells lacked CD45RO, were positively enriched for CCR7, and omitted terminally differentiated effector memory CD45RA+ cells. This entry belongs to a study of shared clonotypes between healthy human individuals. Whole-study context: There were three CD4 naive, three CD4 memory, two CD8 naive and one CD8 memory plates per donor. Whole-study findings and limits: Non-shared clonotypes displayed generation probabilities falling below those of clonotypes present in all four donors. Sequencing depth was expected to influence donor clonotype sharing.

The CDR3 has 14 residues. Germline V gene lookup returns CDR1 MNHEY and CDR2 SMNVEV (reference sequence). The J segment lost 5 bases and the V segment lost 4 bases, leaving 6 bases of the junction unmatched. This clonotype was obtained from a man younger than 35 in good health. The gene calls are TRBV27 and TRBJ2-7, with 9 bases that match TRBD1. The sequenced sample consisted of naive CD8+ T cells sorted from blood. The CDR3 region has the DNA TGTGCCAGCAGTTATTCCGGGACAGGGAACGAGCAGTACTTC. This sequence encodes CASSYSGTGNEQYF.